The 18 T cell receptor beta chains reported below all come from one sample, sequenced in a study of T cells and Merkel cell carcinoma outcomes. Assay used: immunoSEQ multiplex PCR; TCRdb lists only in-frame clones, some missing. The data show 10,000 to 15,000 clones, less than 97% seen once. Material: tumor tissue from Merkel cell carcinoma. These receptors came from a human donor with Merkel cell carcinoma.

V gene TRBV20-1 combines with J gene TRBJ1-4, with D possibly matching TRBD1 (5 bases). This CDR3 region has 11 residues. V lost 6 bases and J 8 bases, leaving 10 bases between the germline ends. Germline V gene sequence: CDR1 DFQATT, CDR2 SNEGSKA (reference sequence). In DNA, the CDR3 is TGCAGTGCGGTCAACAGGGAAAAACTGTTTTTT. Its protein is CSAVNREKLFF.

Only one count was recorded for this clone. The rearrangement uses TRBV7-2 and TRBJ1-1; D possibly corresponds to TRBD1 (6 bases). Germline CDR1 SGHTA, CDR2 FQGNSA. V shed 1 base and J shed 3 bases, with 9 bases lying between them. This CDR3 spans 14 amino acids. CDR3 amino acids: CASSLVGQYTEAFF. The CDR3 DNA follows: TGTGCCAGCAGCTTAGTAGGACAGTACACTGAAGCTTTCTTT.

Here the CDR3 reads CASSKRGNEQYF. For the CDR3, the DNA is TGTGCCAGCAGCAAACGGGGGAATGAGCAGTACTTC. This chain links TRBV21-1 with TRBJ2-7; the D call in the table, TRBD2, was not verified against the DNA. TRBV21-1 is marked as a pseudogene. CDR3 length: 12 amino acids.

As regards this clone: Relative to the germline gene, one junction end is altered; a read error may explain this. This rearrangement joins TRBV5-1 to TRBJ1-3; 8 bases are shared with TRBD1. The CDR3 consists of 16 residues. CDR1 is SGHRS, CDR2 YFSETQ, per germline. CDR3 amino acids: CASSLGGLDRGSTIYF. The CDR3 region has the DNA TGCGCCAGCAGCCTTGGGGGGCTAGACAGGGGAAGCACCATATATTTT. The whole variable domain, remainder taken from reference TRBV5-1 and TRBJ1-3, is KAGVTQTPRYLIKTRGQQVTLSCSPISGHRSVSWYQQTPGQGLQFLFEYFSETQRNKGNFPGRFSGRQFSNSRSEMNVSTLELGDSALYLCASSLGGLDRGSTIYFGEGSWLTVV.

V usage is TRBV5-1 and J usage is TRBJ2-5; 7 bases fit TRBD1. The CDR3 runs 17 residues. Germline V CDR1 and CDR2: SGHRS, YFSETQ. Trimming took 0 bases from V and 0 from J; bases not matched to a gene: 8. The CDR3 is CASSLGGKTGYQETQYF. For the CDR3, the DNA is TGCGCCAGCAGCTTGGGGGGAAAGACAGGGTACCAAGAGACCCAGTACTTC.

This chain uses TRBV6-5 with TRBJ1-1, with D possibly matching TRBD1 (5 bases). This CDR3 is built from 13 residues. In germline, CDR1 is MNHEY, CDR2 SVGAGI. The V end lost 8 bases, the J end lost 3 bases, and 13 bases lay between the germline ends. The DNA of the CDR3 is TGTGCCAGCGGGGGGGAGAGGTACACTGAAGCTTTCTTT. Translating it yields CASGGERYTEAFF.

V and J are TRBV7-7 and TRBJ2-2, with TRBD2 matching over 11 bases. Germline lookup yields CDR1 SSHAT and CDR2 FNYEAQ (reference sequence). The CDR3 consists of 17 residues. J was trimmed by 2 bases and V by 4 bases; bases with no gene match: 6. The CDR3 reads CASSSKTSGVNTGELFF. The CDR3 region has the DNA TGTGCCAGCAGCTCCAAGACTAGCGGGGTTAACACCGGGGAGCTGTTTTTT.

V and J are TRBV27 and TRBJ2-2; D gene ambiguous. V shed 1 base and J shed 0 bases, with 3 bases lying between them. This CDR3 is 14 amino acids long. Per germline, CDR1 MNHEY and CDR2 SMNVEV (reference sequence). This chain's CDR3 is CASSLLPNTGELFF. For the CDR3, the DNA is TGTGCCAGCAGTTTATTACCGAACACCGGGGAGCTGTTTTTT.

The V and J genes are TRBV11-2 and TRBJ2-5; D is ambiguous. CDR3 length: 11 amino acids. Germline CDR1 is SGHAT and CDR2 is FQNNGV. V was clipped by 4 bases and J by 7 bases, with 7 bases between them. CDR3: CASSSGWTQYF. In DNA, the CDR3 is TGTGCCAGCAGCTCCGGGTGGACCCAGTACTTC.

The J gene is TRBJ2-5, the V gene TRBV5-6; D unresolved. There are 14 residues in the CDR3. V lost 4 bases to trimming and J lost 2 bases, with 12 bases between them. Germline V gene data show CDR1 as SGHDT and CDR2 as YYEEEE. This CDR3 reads CASSPDAFQETQYF. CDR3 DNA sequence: TGTGCCAGCAGCCCGGACGCGTTTCAAGAGACCCAGTACTTC.

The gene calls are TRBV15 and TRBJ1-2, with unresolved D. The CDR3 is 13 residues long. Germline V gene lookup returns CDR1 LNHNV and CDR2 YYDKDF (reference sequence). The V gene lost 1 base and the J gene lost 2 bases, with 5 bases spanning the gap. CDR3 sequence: CATSRGGNYGYTF. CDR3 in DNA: TGTGCCACCAGCAGAGGAGGGAACTATGGCTACACCTTC.

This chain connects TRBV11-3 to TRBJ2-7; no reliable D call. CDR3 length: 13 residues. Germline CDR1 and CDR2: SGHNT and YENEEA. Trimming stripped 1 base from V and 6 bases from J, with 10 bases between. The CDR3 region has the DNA TGTGCCAGCAGCTTAGTAGGCGGCAGCGAGCAGTACTTC. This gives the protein CASSLVGGSEQYF.

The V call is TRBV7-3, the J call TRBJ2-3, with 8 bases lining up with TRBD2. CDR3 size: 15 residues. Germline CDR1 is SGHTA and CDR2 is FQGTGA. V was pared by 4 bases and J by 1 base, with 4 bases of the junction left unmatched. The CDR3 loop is CASSSQGLGTDTQYF. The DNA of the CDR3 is TGTGCCAGCAGCTCCCAGGGACTAGGCACAGATACGCAGTATTTT.

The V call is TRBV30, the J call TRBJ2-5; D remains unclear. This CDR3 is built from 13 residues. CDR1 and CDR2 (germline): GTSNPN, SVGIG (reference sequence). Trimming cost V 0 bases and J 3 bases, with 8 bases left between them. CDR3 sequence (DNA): TGTGCCTGGAGTGTAGGGCCTGAAGAGACCCAGTACTTC. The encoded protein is CAWSVGPEETQYF.

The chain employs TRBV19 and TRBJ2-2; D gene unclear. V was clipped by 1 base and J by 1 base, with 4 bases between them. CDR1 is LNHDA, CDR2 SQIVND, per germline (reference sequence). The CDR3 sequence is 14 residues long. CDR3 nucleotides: TGTGCCAGTAGTATAGTCCGGAACACCGGGGAGCTGTTTTTT. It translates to CASSIVRNTGELFF.

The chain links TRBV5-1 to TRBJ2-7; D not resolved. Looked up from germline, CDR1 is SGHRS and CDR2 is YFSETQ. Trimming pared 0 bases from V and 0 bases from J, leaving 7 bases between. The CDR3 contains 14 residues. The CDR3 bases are TGCGCCAGCAGCTTGGTTAGTAACTCCTACGAGCAGTACTTC. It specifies CASSLVSNSYEQYF. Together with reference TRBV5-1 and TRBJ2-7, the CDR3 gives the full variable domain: KAGVTQTPRYLIKTRGQQVTLSCSPISGHRSVSWYQQTPGQGLQFLFEYFSETQRNKGNFPGRFSGRQFSNSRSEMNVSTLELGDSALYLCASSLVSNSYEQYFGPGTRLTVT.

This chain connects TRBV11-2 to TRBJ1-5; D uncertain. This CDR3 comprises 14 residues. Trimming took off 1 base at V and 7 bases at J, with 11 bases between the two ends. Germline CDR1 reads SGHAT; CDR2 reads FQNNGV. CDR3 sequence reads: CASSLVGIGQPQHF. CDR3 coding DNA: TGTGCCAGCAGCTTAGTGGGCATTGGACAGCCCCAGCATTTT.

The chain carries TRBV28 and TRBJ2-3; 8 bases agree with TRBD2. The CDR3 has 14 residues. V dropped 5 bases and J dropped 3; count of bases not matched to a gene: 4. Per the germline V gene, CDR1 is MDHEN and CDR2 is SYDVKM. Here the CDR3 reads CASSPGTSTDTQYF. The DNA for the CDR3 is TGTGCCAGCAGTCCCGGGACTAGTACAGATACGCAGTATTTT.